These 19 T cell receptor beta chains share one sample of origin, sequenced in a study of blood T cell repertoires in COVID-19. TCRdb's table, derived via immunoSEQ multiplex PCR, lists solely in-frame clones and lacks some. The sample records approximately 240,000 clones, 92% being singletons. Sequences were obtained from peripheral blood. The receptors originated from a man aged 30-40 years with COVID-19, enrolled during active disease.

The J gene is TRBJ2-1, the V gene TRBV9; D perhaps matches TRBD2 (7 bases). CDR1 SGDLS and CDR2 YYNGEE come from the germline V gene. The V and J ends lost 0 bases and 4 bases respectively, with 11 bases between them. CDR3 length: 15 residues. DNA of the CDR3: TGTGCCAGCAGCGTAGCGGGGGGCACATACAATGAGCAGTTCTTC. Protein: CASSVAGGTYNEQFF.

CDR3 region: CASSPGGSGATYEQYF. CDR3 nucleotide sequence: TGTGCCAGCAGCCCCGGTGGTAGCGGGGCCACCTACGAGCAGTACTTC. V gene TRBV11-2 combines with J gene TRBJ2-7; 8 bases fit TRBD2. The CDR3 runs 16 residues. With V trimmed by 5 bases and J by 2 bases, 11 bases remained unmatched. CDR1 and CDR2 from the germline V gene are SGHAT and FQNNGV.

V usage is TRBV4-1 and J usage is TRBJ1-4; D is ambiguous. The CDR3 is 16 residues long. With 3 bases removed from V and 4 bases from J, the gap between germline ends came to 15 bases. Germline CDR1 reads MGHRA; CDR2 reads YSYEKL. The CDR3 nucleotides are TGCGCCAGCAGCCAGGACTCCCTGAGGGTTAATGAAAAACTGTTTTTT. Residues: CASSQDSLRVNEKLFF.

V is TRBV28 and J is TRBJ1-5, with D unclear. The germline V gene encodes CDR1 MDHEN and CDR2 SYDVKM. Trimming removed 3 bases at V and 1 base at J, with 19 bases between. The CDR3 covers 18 residues. CDR3 sequence reads: CASSFYFAVIGSNQPQHF. Written as DNA, the CDR3 is TGTGCCAGCAGTTTTTATTTCGCGGTAATTGGCAGCAATCAGCCCCAGCATTTT.

The J gene is TRBJ1-1, the V gene TRBV10-3; D is unclear. This CDR3 is 12 amino acids long. Trimming removed 0 bases from V and 11 bases from J, with 10 bases in between. Germline V gene data show CDR1 as ENHRY and CDR2 as SYGVKD. CDR3 amino acids: CAISESNGSAFF. The CDR3 DNA reads TGTGCCATCAGTGAGTCGAACGGTAGTGCTTTCTTT.

This chain connects TRBV19 to TRBJ1-1; 12 bases are a match to TRBD1. The CDR3 has 16 residues. CDR1 is LNHDA and CDR2 is SQIVND in the germline V gene (reference sequence). The ends lost 6 bases at V and 3 bases at J; junction bases unmatched: 8. CDR3 coding DNA: TGTGCCAGTAGGGGGACAGGGGGCGATGGTCACACTGAAGCTTTCTTT. Its translation is CASRGTGGDGHTEAFF.

In its sample, this clone was seen once. This rearrangement joins TRBV5-1 to TRBJ2-3; D is possibly TRBD1 (5 bases). CDR1 and CDR2 (germline): SGHRS, YFSETQ. Trimming stripped 0 bases from V and 4 bases from J, with 9 bases between. This CDR3 has 14 residues. The DNA for the CDR3 is TGCGCCAGCAGCTTGGAAAGGGGCGCAGATACGCAGTATTTT. Translated: CASSLERGADTQYF.

The V call is TRBV6-1, the J call TRBJ1-5; perhaps TRBD1 as D (6 bases). The CDR3 consists of 18 residues. Germline-derived CDR1 and CDR2 are MNHNS and SASEGT. V lost 4 bases to trimming and J lost 5 bases, with 24 bases between them. The CDR3 region is CASSGRTVALYFDQPQHF. The CDR3 coding sequence is TGTGCCAGCAGTGGGCGGACAGTAGCTCTTTATTTCGATCAGCCCCAGCATTTT.

This chain connects TRBV18 to TRBJ1-3; the D gene is possibly TRBD1 (6 bases). This CDR3 region has 17 residues. The germline CDR1 and CDR2 sequences are KGHSH and LQKENI. Trimming removed 6 bases from V and 0 bases from J, with 18 bases in between. The DNA for the CDR3 is TGTGCCAGCTCCCCCTACAGGGAAGTTAGCTCTGGAAACACCATATATTTT. This encodes CASSPYREVSSGNTIYF.

This clone was seen a handful of times. Written as DNA, the CDR3 is TGTGCCAGCAGTGAAGGGGCAGGGTGGACTGAAGCTTTCTTT. Protein: CASSEGAGWTEAFF. V and J are TRBV6-1 and TRBJ1-1, with D maybe TRBD1 (5 bases). CDR3 length equals 14 residues. Trimming removed 1 base from V and 5 bases from J, with 11 bases in between. The germline gives CDR1 MNHNS, CDR2 SASEGT.

The chain joins TRBV5-1 to TRBJ2-2, with 7 positions matching TRBD1. Trimming took 3 bases from V and 2 from J; bases not matched to a gene: 7. This CDR3 is built from 16 residues. Per the germline V gene, CDR1 is SGHRS and CDR2 is YFSETQ. In nucleotides, the CDR3 is TGCGCCAGCAGCTATAGACAGGGTACAAACACCGGGGAGCTGTTTTTT. Its protein product is CASSYRQGTNTGELFF. The variable domain in full, completed from reference TRBV5-1 and TRBJ2-2, reads KAGVTQTPRYLIKTRGQQVTLSCSPISGHRSVSWYQQTPGQGLQFLFEYFSETQRNKGNFPGRFSGRQFSNSRSEMNVSTLELGDSALYLCASSYRQGTNTGELFFGEGSRLTVL.

This clone showed up just once. The chain links TRBV5-1 to TRBJ2-5; possible D gene TRBD1, 5 bases. V was clipped by 0 bases and J by 2 bases, with 8 bases between them. The V gene's germline CDR1 is SGHRS and CDR2 YFSETQ. The CDR3 totals 14 residues. CDR3 sequence reads: CASSLGTHQETQYF. CDR3 DNA: TGCGCCAGCAGCTTGGGGACACATCAAGAGACCCAGTACTTC. Filled out from reference TRBV5-1 and TRBJ2-5, the complete variable domain reads KAGVTQTPRYLIKTRGQQVTLSCSPISGHRSVSWYQQTPGQGLQFLFEYFSETQRNKGNFPGRFSGRQFSNSRSEMNVSTLELGDSALYLCASSLGTHQETQYFGPGTRLLVL.

The J gene is TRBJ2-1, the V gene TRBV2; tentative D call: TRBD2 (7 bases). Germline CDR1 and CDR2: SNHLY and FYNNEI. The CDR3 is made up of 15 amino acids. V lost 6 bases, J lost 7 bases, and 19 bases lay in between. The CDR3 region has the DNA TGTGCCAGCAGAGAAAGGGGGGGCCTAGGGAATGAGCAGTTCTTC. Its translation is CASRERGGLGNEQFF.

The genes are TRBV10-2 and TRBJ2-1; D might be TRBD2 (6 bases). Per germline, CDR1 WSHSY and CDR2 SAAADI. V was pared by 5 bases and J by 3 bases, with 8 bases between. The CDR3 covers 13 residues. The DNA for the CDR3 is TGCGCCAGCAGTACGGGACTCTACAATGAGCAGTTCTTC. Its translation is CASSTGLYNEQFF.

This chain connects TRBV4-1 to TRBJ1-2; 9 nucleotides align to TRBD1. This CDR3 region has 13 residues. Trimming at V came to 1 base and at J to 8 bases, leaving 2 bases not matched to a gene. Germline V gene sequence: CDR1 MGHRA, CDR2 YSYEKL. The CDR3 sequence: CASSQVDRGGYTF. The CDR3 DNA reads as TGCGCCAGCAGCCAAGTAGACAGGGGGGGCTACACCTTC.

This clone was seen only a few times. The sample carries other DNA sequences with the same CDR3. The genes are TRBV5-1 and TRBJ1-5, with D hard to call. This CDR3 has 14 residues. Germline lookup yields CDR1 SGHRS and CDR2 YFSETQ. The V end lost 0 bases, the J end lost 0 bases, and 4 bases lay between the germline ends. For the CDR3, the DNA is TGCGCCAGCAGCTTGGGCAGTAGCAATCAGCCCCAGCATTTT. It translates to CASSLGSSNQPQHF.

This rearrangement joins TRBV5-5 to TRBJ1-5; TRBD1 aligns across 9 bases. Germline V gene sequence: CDR1 SGHKS, CDR2 YYEKEE (reference sequence). CDR3 length equals 14 residues. V dropped 4 bases and J dropped 7; count of bases not matched to a gene: 6. The CDR3 DNA sequence: TGTGCCAGCAGCAATGGACAGGGGAGACAGCCCCAGCATTTT. This translates into CASSNGQGRQPQHF.

V is TRBV29-1 and J is TRBJ1-2, with 9 positions matching TRBD1. The junction had 5 bases not matched to a gene; V was cut back by 2 bases and J by 7 bases. CDR1 and CDR2 (germline): SQVTM, ANQGSEA. There are 13 residues in the CDR3. CDR3 protein: CSVERDRDLGYTF. CDR3 bases: TGCAGCGTTGAACGGGACAGGGACCTTGGCTACACCTTC.

The chain couples TRBV12-3 or TRBV12-4 to TRBJ2-3; D remains ambiguous. There are 11 residues in the CDR3. V shed 6 bases and J shed 4 bases, with 5 bases lying between them. CDR3 in DNA: TGTGCCAGCAGCCGTGCAGATACGCAGTATTTT. Translation gives CASSRADTQYF.